The 13 T cell receptor beta chains below come from one sample, sequenced in a study of tumor and adjacent non-tumor tissue in lung cancer. This sample's RNA came from whole unsorted tissue. Distant lung tissue was collected more than 3 cm away from the tumor edge. The library came from three nested PCR rounds adapted from ARM-PCR protocols. Each CDR3 protein gets one entry after TCRdb re-called the multiplex PCR reads with MiXCR. This repertoire shows about 48,000 distinct CDR3 sequences, under 75% found once; its top ten account for 25% to 35%. The specimen was distant non-tumor lung tissue. The origin of the receptors is a woman between 65 and 79 years old with non-small cell lung cancer.

As regards this clonotype: One junction end does not reproduce the germline sequence, and a read error may be involved. J is TRBJ2-7 and V is TRBV20-1; a possible D gene is TRBD2 (6 bases). CDR1 and CDR2 (germline): DFQATT, SNEGSKA (reference sequence). This CDR3 spans 16 amino acids. CDR3 loop: CTARGSGVGRPYEQYF. The CDR3 nucleotides read TGCACTGCTAGAGGCTCGGGGGTGGGGAGACCCTACGAGCAGTACTTC.

This rearrangement joins TRBV29-1 to TRBJ2-1, with TRBD2 matching 8 bases. CDR3 length: 15 amino acids. V shed 2 bases and J 15 bases; nucleotides not matched to a gene: 18. Germline V CDR1 and CDR2: SQVTM, ANQGSEA. The CDR3 sequence: CSVETSGGVICSRFF. CDR3 bases: TGCAGCGTTGAAACTAGCGGAGGAGTAATTTGTAGTCGGTTCTTC.

This clonotype was counted ten times or more. The gene calls are TRBV4-1 and TRBJ2-3; TRBD2 aligns across 9 bases. Per the germline V gene, CDR1 is MGHRA and CDR2 is YSYEKL. After removal of 0 bases from V and 6 bases from J, the junction contained 13 bases not matched to a gene. CDR3 length: 18 residues. CDR3 nucleotide sequence: TGCGCCAGCAGCCAAGATCGGAGTAGCGGGGGACCTATGGATACGCAGTATTTT. It is translated as CASSQDRSSGGPMDTQYF.

As for this clonotype: This could be a read error, since a much larger clone is one nucleotide away. This sequence joins TRBV29-1 and TRBJ1-2, with TRBD1 as a possible D gene (6 bases). Germline-derived CDR1 and CDR2 are SQVTM and ANQGSEA. The CDR3 is made up of 13 amino acids. Trimming removed 7 bases from V and 4 bases from J, with 16 bases in between. CDR3 amino acids: CSGLLGGTYGYTF. The CDR3 DNA follows: TGCAGCGGGCTGTTAGGGGGGACCTATGGCTACACCTTC.

The chain carries TRBV29-1 and TRBJ1-5, with 9 bases aligning to TRBD1. Germline CDR1 reads SQVTM; CDR2 reads ANQGSEA. The CDR3 extends over 15 amino acids. The CDR3 DNA follows: TGCAGTGTTCTAGAAACAGGGGGCTACAATCAGCCCCAGCATTTT. It specifies CSVLETGGYNQPQHF.

This clonotype showed up many times. The rearrangement joins TRBV5-4 to TRBJ2-1; 12 bases fit TRBD2. Germline CDR1 SGHNT, CDR2 YYREEE (reference sequence). Trimming cost V 0 bases and J 4 bases; bases outside gene matches: 8. This CDR3 is built from 18 residues. CDR3 bases: TGTGCCAGCAGCTTGGAGTCTTCTAGCGGGAGGGTTTACAATGAGCAGTTCTTC. Protein: CASSLESSSGRVYNEQFF.

Regarding this clonotype: At one of its ends the junction is not consistent with the germline gene, which may arise from a read error. The V gene is TRBV6-2 or TRBV6-3, the J gene TRBJ2-7; D remains ambiguous. This CDR3 spans 12 amino acids. In germline, CDR1 is MNHEY, CDR2 SVGEGT. CDR3 bases: TGTGCTAGCAGCATCTCCCCGTACGAGCAGTACTTC. Translating gives CASSISPYEQYF.

This clonotype was seen many times. The chain joins TRBV6-1 to TRBJ2-4; 8 bases match TRBD1. The CDR3 runs 17 residues. CDR1 is MNHNS, CDR2 SASEGT, per germline. With V trimmed by 0 bases and J by 7 bases, 11 bases remained unmatched. CDR3: CASSEAILGTGSNIQYF. The CDR3 DNA follows: TGTGCCAGCAGTGAAGCCATACTCGGGACAGGTAGTAACATTCAGTACTTC.

The chain links TRBV20-1 to TRBJ2-7; TRBD2 matches 9 bases. Per germline, CDR1 DFQATT and CDR2 SNEGSKA (reference sequence). This CDR3 spans 13 amino acids. V was clipped by 6 bases and J by 7 bases; unmatched bases: 10. This CDR3 is CSALTSGALEQYF. DNA for the CDR3: TGCAGTGCGTTGACTAGCGGAGCCTTAGAGCAGTACTTC.

Remarks on this clonotype: The conserved phenylalanine or tryptophan normally closing the CDR3 is absent here, so this likely arose from a read error. CDR3 loop: CASSVGLLTDTQYL. The CDR3, as DNA: TGCGCCAGCAGCGTAGGACTTCTCACAGATACGCAGTATTTA. The chain recombines TRBV5-1 with TRBJ2-3; possible D gene TRBD2, 5 bases. Germline CDR1 reads SGHRS; CDR2 reads YFSETQ. This CDR3 region has 14 residues. Deletions cut 4 bases from V and 2 bases from J, with 11 bases between.

A single count supports this clonotype. The genes are TRBV11-2 and TRBJ2-7; possibly TRBD2 for D (6 bases). CDR1 and CDR2 (germline): SGHAT, FQNNGV. The CDR3 contains 12 residues. V lost 4 bases to trimming and J lost 4 bases, with 8 bases between them. CDR3 nucleotide sequence: TGTGCCAGCAGCTCGGACTATTACGAGCAGTACTTC. Protein sequence: CASSSDYYEQYF.

This clonotype has a single count. Germline and junction disagree at one end, which may indicate a read error. V is TRBV6-5 and J is TRBJ2-5; the match to TRBD2 covers 8 bases. Germline assignment: CDR1 MNHEY and CDR2 SVGAGI. This CDR3 is built from 16 residues. The CDR3 spells CDSSYSLREGEDTQYF. CDR3 bases: TGTGACAGCAGTTACTCGCTTCGGGAGGGGGAAGATACCCAGTACTTC.

This clonotype has ten or more counts. V usage is TRBV4-1 and J usage is TRBJ2-7, with D unresolved. The CDR3 totals 17 residues. Trimming left V 0 bases short and J 1 base short, with 16 bases between. Germline V gene lookup returns CDR1 MGHRA and CDR2 YSYEKL. The DNA for the CDR3 is TGCGCCAGCAGCCAAGAATCCTTGCGCCAAGAGTCCTACGAGCAGTACTTC. Translation gives CASSQESLRQESYEQYF.